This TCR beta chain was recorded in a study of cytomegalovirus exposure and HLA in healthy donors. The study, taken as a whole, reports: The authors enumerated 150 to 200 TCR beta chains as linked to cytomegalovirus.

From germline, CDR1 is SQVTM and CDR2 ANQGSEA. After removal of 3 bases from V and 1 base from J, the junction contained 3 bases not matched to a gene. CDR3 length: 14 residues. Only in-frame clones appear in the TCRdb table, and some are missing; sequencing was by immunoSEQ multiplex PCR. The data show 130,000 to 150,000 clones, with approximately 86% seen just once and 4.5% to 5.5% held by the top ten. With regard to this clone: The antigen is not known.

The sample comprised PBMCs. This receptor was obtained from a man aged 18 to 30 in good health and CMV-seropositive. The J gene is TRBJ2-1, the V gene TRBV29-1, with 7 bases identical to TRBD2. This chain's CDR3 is CSVDRRGSYNEQFF. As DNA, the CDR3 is TGCAGCGTTGATCGGCGGGGGTCCTACAATGAGCAGTTCTTC.